This T cell receptor (beta chain) was sequenced during a study of control samples from healthy donors and cancer patients (TCRdb year 2020). Receptor amplification or capture employed the immunoSEQ multiplex PCR assay. This immuneACCESS table, as held by TCRdb, lists in-frame sequences with V and J called but not all clones. Of the missing ones, under half trace to an unresolved V gene in checked studies; the others have no known cause. The sample table holds about 120,000 clones, of which around 90% were seen once. 40% of the sample comes from the top ten. To note about this clone: Its binding antigen is unknown. No much larger clone is present one base from it, and per-base qualities are unavailable.

From V the trimming removes 1 base and from J it removes 4 bases, while the gene matches leave 4 bases of the junction unaccounted for. CDR3 length: 16 amino acids, cysteine to phenylalanine. Only the CDR3 region is kept as DNA, spanning 48 bases read in frame from base 1. The germline V gene encodes CDR1 LGHDT and CDR2 YNNKEL (reference sequence). Recombination connected TRBV3-1 (or the pseudogene TRBV3-2) to TRBJ2-2, and 9 bases in between align with TRBD2. This receptor was taken from a man aged 45-65 years in good health. The sample consisted of blood. The DNA is as follows: TGTGCCAGCAGCCAAGGGGCACTAGCGGGCACCGGGGAGCTGTTTTTT. This encodes CASSQGALAGTGELFF.